A single T cell receptor (beta chain) is shown here with its context. Antigen unknown. This sample is drawn from a study of T cells in Graves' hyperthyroidism and ophthalmopathy. Study-wide results and limits: Appearing also in blood were most of the thyroid clonotypes expanded above 0.001.

TCR beta CDR3 region amplification was performed from RNA transcripts. First-round RT-PCR of the TCR CDR3 relied on the HTBI primer set. Via MiXCR, TCRdb re-called the multiplex PCR reads, giving one row per CDR3 protein. This repertoire shows a few hundred thousand distinct CDR3 sequences, roughly 46% found once; its top ten account for about 8.2%. Stable disease denoted Graves' hyperthyroidism without ophthalmopathy progression within 18 months. Those with hyperthyroidism were 18 to 65 years old, newly diagnosed, and ill for under 2 months. Thyroid ultrasound, orbital computed tomography, clinical symptoms, and serum thyroxine and TRAb underpinned diagnoses. V was clipped by 4 bases and J by 4 bases, with 20 bases between them. Germline values: CDR1 DFQATT, CDR2 SNEGSKA (reference sequence). There are 15 residues in the CDR3.

The specimen was peripheral blood or thyroid tissue (not recorded which). The sequence was collected from a woman aged 18-29 years with Graves' hyperthyroidism. The J gene is TRBJ2-7, the V gene TRBV20-1; D might be TRBD2 (8 bases). CDR3 amino acids: CSATRGSGSLYEQYF. CDR3 DNA sequence: TGCAGTGCTACCAGGGGGAGCGGGAGTTTATACGAGCAGTACTTC.